Below are 27 T cell receptor beta chains sequenced from a single sample in a study of shared clonotypes between healthy human individuals. Clones were sequenced by immunoSEQ multiplex PCR, and TCRdb holds only the in-frame ones, with some missing. The sample lists about 590,000 clones, around 95% occurring once. Naive CD8 cells lacked CD45RO and underwent positive selection for CCR7, leaving out terminally differentiated effector memory CD45RA+ cells. Sequencing was performed on naive CD8+ T cells sorted from blood. These receptors originate from a woman in her 30s in good health.

The rearrangement joins TRBV5-6 to TRBJ2-1; D uncertain. V lost 2 bases and J lost 6, with 6 bases in between. This CDR3 spans 12 amino acids. Germline CDR1 and CDR2: SGHDT and YYEEEE. The chain's CDR3 is CASSFLVNEQFF. CDR3 coding DNA: TGTGCCAGCAGCTTTCTCGTCAATGAGCAGTTCTTC. The whole variable domain, filled in from reference TRBV5-6 and TRBJ2-1, reads DAGVTQSPTHLIKTRGQQVTLRCSPKSGHDTVSWYQQALGQGPQFIFQYYEEEERQRGNFPDRFSGHQFPNYSSELNVNALLLGDSALYLCASSFLVNEQFFGPGTRLTVL.

This chain uses TRBV13 with TRBJ1-2; D call uncertain. This CDR3 region has 14 residues. Germline CDR1 and CDR2: PRHDT and FYEKMQ (reference sequence). Trimming shortened V by 5 bases and J by 3 bases, and 13 bases separated the two germline ends. DNA for the CDR3: TGTGCCAGCAGCCTGCGTGGCAGTGACTATGGCTACACCTTC. The encoded protein is CASSLRGSDYGYTF. Variable domain in full (rest from reference TRBV13 and TRBJ1-2): AAGVIQSPRHLIKEKRETATLKCYPIPRHDTVYWYQQGPGQDPQFLISFYEKMQSDKGSIPDRFSAQQFSDYHSELNMSSLELGDSALYFCASSLRGSDYGYTFGSGTRLTVV.

This clone was observed once. The genes are TRBV28 and TRBJ1-1, with 8 nucleotides matching TRBD1. The ends lost 2 bases at V and 3 bases at J; junction bases unmatched: 5. The CDR3 is made up of 15 amino acids. Germline loops: CDR1 MDHEN, CDR2 SYDVKM. As DNA, the CDR3 is TGTGCCAGCAGTTTACAGGGGGCTCGTGACACTGAAGCTTTCTTT. Its translation is CASSLQGARDTEAFF.

This clone was detected only once. The genes are TRBV5-8 and TRBJ2-2, with no clear D. V was pared by 0 bases and J by 5 bases, with 5 bases between. The CDR3 has 13 residues. In germline, CDR1 is SGHTS, CDR2 YDEGEE. DNA of the CDR3: TGTGCCAGCAGCTTGGGAGGAACCGGGGAGCTGTTTTTT. Protein product: CASSLGGTGELFF.

This chain connects TRBV9 to TRBJ1-1, with TRBD1 matching 12 bases. Germline CDR1 and CDR2: SGDLS and YYNGEE. The CDR3 sequence is 17 residues long. The V segment lost 4 bases and the J segment 1 base; nucleotides outside the gene matches: 8. CDR3 amino acids: CASSSTRDRGPNTEAFF. The CDR3 nucleotides read TGTGCCAGCAGCTCGACCCGGGACAGGGGGCCGAACACTGAAGCTTTCTTT.

This chain links TRBV5-1 with TRBJ2-7; TRBD1 agrees at 7 bases. V was clipped by 4 bases and J by 6 bases; unmatched bases: 4. The CDR3 contains 12 residues. Germline V gene lookup returns CDR1 SGHRS and CDR2 YFSETQ. The CDR3 DNA reads as TGCGCCAGCAGCGGGGGACAGAGCGAGCAGTACTTC. Its translation: CASSGGQSEQYF. Based on the CDR3 plus reference TRBV5-1 and TRBJ2-7, the full variable domain is KAGVTQTPRYLIKTRGQQVTLSCSPISGHRSVSWYQQTPGQGLQFLFEYFSETQRNKGNFPGRFSGRQFSNSRSEMNVSTLELGDSALYLCASSGGQSEQYFGPGTRLTVT.

The chain combines TRBV4-1 with TRBJ1-4, with a possible D match to TRBD1 (6 bases). Germline-derived CDR1 and CDR2 are MGHRA and YSYEKL. V lost 4 bases to trimming and J lost 4 bases, with 19 bases between them. The CDR3 runs to 17 residues. The CDR3 reads CASSRPPEDSLNEKLFF. DNA of the CDR3: TGCGCCAGCAGCCGACCGCCGGAGGACAGCCTTAATGAAAAACTGTTTTTT.

The chain employs TRBV11-2 and TRBJ1-1, with unresolved D. Per the germline V gene, CDR1 is SGHAT and CDR2 is FQNNGV. The V gene lost 5 bases and the J gene lost 5 bases, with 21 bases spanning the gap. This CDR3 has 16 residues. CDR3 in amino acids: CASSIGPGVGTTEAFF. The CDR3 nucleotides are TGTGCCAGCAGCATCGGACCTGGGGTGGGAACGACTGAAGCTTTCTTT.

The J gene is TRBJ2-1, the V gene TRBV5-1; 9 nucleotides line up with TRBD1. Germline V gene data show CDR1 as SGHRS and CDR2 as YFSETQ. The CDR3 contains 15 residues. V trimming: 4 bases; J trimming: 3 bases; junction bases outside the gene matches: 5. The chain's CDR3 is CASSRGTGSYNEQFF. The CDR3 DNA reads as TGCGCCAGCAGCCGGGGGACAGGGAGCTACAATGAGCAGTTCTTC.

The genes are TRBV7-5 and TRBJ1-1; TRBD1 reflects the table's D call only, with no check against the DNA. TRBV7-5 is described as a pseudogene. The CDR3 covers 18 residues. CDR3 residues: CVRSLVAGNTPPDTEAFF. CDR3 bases: TGTGTCAGAAGCTTAGTCGCAGGGAATACCCCCCCTGACACTGAAGCTTTCTTT.

This rearrangement joins TRBV28 to TRBJ2-7, with D possibly TRBD2 on 7 matching bases. This CDR3 is built from 14 residues. Germline assignment: CDR1 MDHEN and CDR2 SYDVKM. V was clipped by 7 bases and J by 3 bases, with 16 bases between them. The CDR3 region has the DNA TGTGCCAGCAATCTGGGAGGGGGAGTCTACGAGCAGTACTTC. This codes for CASNLGGGVYEQYF.

V usage is TRBV27 and J usage is TRBJ2-1, with 10 bases identical to TRBD1. This CDR3 region has 17 residues. V was clipped by 6 bases and J by 4 bases; unmatched bases: 12. Looked up from germline, CDR1 is MNHEY and CDR2 is SMNVEV (reference sequence). Written as DNA, the CDR3 is TGTGCCAGCAGAGAGAACTGGGACAGGGGCCCGTACAATGAGCAGTTCTTC. The encoded protein is CASRENWDRGPYNEQFF.

The chain uses TRBV19 and TRBJ2-2; D gene uncertain. The V gene's germline CDR1 is LNHDA and CDR2 SQIVND (reference sequence). The CDR3 totals 16 residues. V lost 1 base and J 2 bases, leaving 11 bases between the germline ends. The CDR3, as DNA: TGTGCCAGTAGTATAGCGCTGACCCTCAACACCGGGGAGCTGTTTTTT. Amino acids: CASSIALTLNTGELFF.

The V gene is TRBV13, the J gene TRBJ2-7, with TRBD1 matching over 7 bases. Germline CDR1 and CDR2: PRHDT and FYEKMQ (reference sequence). CDR3 length equals 16 residues. The J segment lost 5 bases and the V segment lost 0 bases, leaving 10 bases of the junction unmatched. The CDR3, as DNA: TGTGCCAGCAGCTTAGGCGGACAGGCCAACTTTCACGAGCAGTACTTC. This encodes CASSLGGQANFHEQYF.

For the CDR3, the DNA is TGCGCCAGCAGTGAGTCTGGGGAGGGCGCTTACAATGAGCAGTTCTTC. Translated: CASSESGEGAYNEQFF. The genes are TRBV10-2 and TRBJ2-1, with 7 bases matching TRBD2. The trim removed 0 bases at V and 4 bases at J, leaving 6 bases unmatched. The CDR3 spans 16 residues. Germline CDR1 WSHSY, CDR2 SAAADI.

On this clone: This sample also contains other DNA sequences that code for the same CDR3. This chain connects TRBV7-9 to TRBJ2-7, with no clear D. The germline V gene encodes CDR1 SEHNR and CDR2 FQNEAQ (reference sequence). This CDR3 has 12 residues. The V gene lost 0 bases and the J gene lost 3 bases, with 3 bases spanning the gap. The CDR3 sequence: CASSLANYEQYF. The CDR3 DNA follows: TGTGCCAGCAGCTTAGCCAACTACGAGCAGTACTTC.

V gene TRBV4-1 combines with J gene TRBJ2-7; TRBD1 agrees at 7 bases. J gave up 0 bases and V 4 bases, and 12 bases lay outside the gene matches. The germline gives CDR1 MGHRA, CDR2 YSYEKL. CDR3 length equals 17 residues. CDR3 DNA sequence: TGCGCCAGCAGCCGGGAGACAGGGTCCGAGAGCTCCTACGAGCAGTACTTC. Its translation is CASSRETGSESSYEQYF.

This clone was counted a single time. The chain combines TRBV9 with TRBJ1-2, with D possibly TRBD1 on 5 matching bases. Germline V gene data show CDR1 as SGDLS and CDR2 as YYNGEE. CDR3 length equals 15 residues. V was trimmed by 0 bases and J by 6 bases, leaving 15 bases between them. For the CDR3, the DNA is TGTGCCAGCAGCGTAGGGAGAAGGGACGGGAATGGCTACACCTTC. It encodes CASSVGRRDGNGYTF.

In DNA form, the CDR3 reads TGTGCCAGCAGCCCCGACAGGTTCTCCTACAATGAGCAGTTCTTC. Amino acids: CASSPDRFSYNEQFF. The V gene is TRBV7-9, the J gene TRBJ2-1, with a possible D match to TRBD1 (6 bases). Germline CDR1 is SEHNR and CDR2 is FQNEAQ (reference sequence). V was clipped by 5 bases and J by 0 bases, with 11 bases between them. CDR3 length: 15 amino acids.

In the case of this clone: The junction and the germline gene differ at one end; a read error may be behind it. This chain links TRBV28 with TRBJ1-2; 9 nucleotides match TRBD1. The V gene's germline CDR1 is MDHEN and CDR2 SYDVKM. The CDR3 sequence is 17 residues long. CDR3 residues: CASSLSGDREDYYGYTF. In nucleotides, the CDR3 is TGTGCCAGCAGTTTATCGGGGGACAGGGAGGATTACTACGGCTACACCTTC.

The V gene is TRBV7-9, the J gene TRBJ1-1; 7 nucleotides line up with TRBD1. Germline loops: CDR1 SEHNR, CDR2 FQNEAQ (reference sequence). The CDR3 covers 12 residues. V shed 7 bases, J shed 4 bases, and the junction held 3 bases outside the gene matches. In DNA form, the CDR3 reads TGTGCCAGCAAACCAGGGGGCACTGAAGCTTTCTTT. It encodes CASKPGGTEAFF.

This chain links TRBV9 with TRBJ1-2; no clear D gene. V was shortened by 4 bases and J by 7 bases, with 11 bases between the two germline ends. Germline loops: CDR1 SGDLS, CDR2 YYNGEE. The CDR3 extends over 12 amino acids. The CDR3 DNA follows: TGTGCCAGCAGCCTAGGGTTTCGTGGCTACACCTTC. Encoded protein: CASSLGFRGYTF. Full variable domain (remainder filled in from reference TRBV9 and TRBJ1-2): DSGVTQTPKHLITATGQRVTLRCSPRSGDLSVYWYQQSLDQGLQFLIQYYNGEERAKGNILERFSAQQFPDLHSELNLSSLELGDSALYFCASSLGFRGYTFGSGTRLTVV.

The chain is built from TRBV28 and TRBJ2-1; 10 nucleotides line up with TRBD1. J gave up 15 bases and V 5 bases, and 7 bases lay outside the gene matches. CDR3 length: 12 amino acids. Germline V gives CDR1 MDHEN, CDR2 SYDVKM. In DNA, the CDR3 is TGTGCCAGCAGTCCTTCCGGGACAGGGGCGTTCTTC. Translated: CASSPSGTGAFF.

The chain combines TRBV2 with TRBJ1-2; 7 bases fit TRBD1. V shed 8 bases, J shed 8 bases, and the junction held 8 bases outside the gene matches. Germline V CDR1 and CDR2: SNHLY, FYNNEI. The CDR3 is made up of 12 amino acids. CDR3 sequence (DNA): TGTGCCAGCTTCGACAGGGTGAGGGGCTACACCTTC. The encoded protein is CASFDRVRGYTF.

The chain is built from TRBV5-1 and TRBJ2-7; no definite D call. The germline V gene encodes CDR1 SGHRS and CDR2 YFSETQ. The ends were cut back, 1 base at V and 2 bases at J, with 7 bases in the middle. This CDR3 is 13 amino acids long. For the CDR3, the DNA is TGCGCCAGCAGCTTGTATCACCCCTACGAGCAGTACTTC. Residues: CASSLYHPYEQYF.

The chain links TRBV9 to TRBJ2-7, with a weak D call TRBD1 (6 bases). The germline V and J ends were trimmed by 0 bases and 3 bases, with 19 bases remaining between them. CDR3 length equals 17 residues. The germline gives CDR1 SGDLS, CDR2 YYNGEE. The DNA for the CDR3 is TGTGCCAGCAGCGTAGAGGGTAGTCAGGGACACTTCTACGAGCAGTACTTC. It yields the protein CASSVEGSQGHFYEQYF. The full variable domain, with the rest looked up from reference TRBV9 and TRBJ2-7, is DSGVTQTPKHLITATGQRVTLRCSPRSGDLSVYWYQQSLDQGLQFLIQYYNGEERAKGNILERFSAQQFPDLHSELNLSSLELGDSALYFCASSVEGSQGHFYEQYFGPGTRLTVT.

The rearrangement links TRBV27 to TRBJ2-2, with a weak D call TRBD2 (6 bases). V was pared by 2 bases and J by 7 bases, with 11 bases between. The CDR3 covers 14 residues. The germline CDR1 and CDR2 sequences are MNHEY and SMNVEV (reference sequence). CDR3 sequence: CASSLVPGDGELFF. The CDR3 nucleotides are TGTGCCAGCAGTTTAGTCCCGGGAGACGGGGAGCTGTTTTTT.